These 32 T cell receptor beta chains originate from one sample sequenced in a study of blood T cell repertoires in COVID-19 (dated by TCRdb to 2020 to 2022). Libraries were constructed by the immunoSEQ multiplex PCR assay. Held by TCRdb, this immuneACCESS table contains in-frame sequences only and omits some clones. Under half of the omission traces to an unresolved V gene where checked; the cause of the rest is unknown. This sample comprises over 200,000 clones, around 90% of them detected only once. The ten largest make up around 0.85% of the sample. Sequencing was carried out using peripheral blood. These receptors originate from a man in his sixties with COVID-19, enrolled during active disease.

This chain joins TRBV7-8 and TRBJ2-4; 10 nucleotides match TRBD1. The germline gives CDR1 SGHVS, CDR2 FQNEAQ. The CDR3 sequence is 17 residues long. With V trimmed by 6 bases and J by 1 base, 9 bases remained unmatched. In nucleotides, the CDR3 is TGTGCCAGCAGGGAGACAGGGGGCCTGGGGGCCAAAAACATTCAGTACTTC. The encoded protein is CASRETGGLGAKNIQYF.

The chain carries TRBV28 and TRBJ2-2; 7 bases are a match to TRBD2. V gave up 6 bases and J gave up 5 bases; unmatched junction bases: 6. CDR3 length equals 14 residues. Germline CDR1 reads MDHEN; CDR2 reads SYDVKM. For the CDR3, the DNA is TGTGCCAGCAGAGTCTCGGGGGGTACCGGGGAGCTGTTTTTT. Translated, it gives CASRVSGGTGELFF.

This sequence joins TRBV6-2 or TRBV6-3 and TRBJ2-7, with 8 bases lining up with TRBD1. This CDR3 has 16 residues. CDR1 and CDR2 from the germline V gene are MNHEY and SVGEGT. The junction had 5 bases not matched to a gene; V was cut back by 0 bases and J by 1 base. The CDR3 spells CASSYSRDRLSYEQYF. The CDR3 DNA reads as TGTGCCAGCAGTTACTCGCGGGACAGGCTATCCTACGAGCAGTACTTC.

The V gene is TRBV11-2, the J gene TRBJ2-2; TRBD1 agrees at 9 bases. V gave up 5 bases and J gave up 1 base; unmatched junction bases: 8. Germline loops: CDR1 SGHAT, CDR2 FQNNGV. The CDR3 is 17 amino acids. The CDR3 sequence: CASSLGTGPLNTGELFF. In DNA form, the CDR3 reads TGTGCCAGCAGCCTGGGGACAGGGCCGCTGAACACCGGGGAGCTGTTTTTT.

This chain joins TRBV27 and TRBJ2-3; 7 bases line up with TRBD2. Germline V CDR1 and CDR2: MNHEY, SMNVEV (reference sequence). V shed 5 bases, J shed 8 bases, and the junction held 16 bases outside the gene matches. The CDR3 has 16 residues. The CDR3 DNA sequence: TGTGCCAGCAGTCCTTCAGCGGGGCGCGATATTGTTACGCAGTATTTT. Translating it yields CASSPSAGRDIVTQYF.

The rearrangement links TRBV5-1 to TRBJ2-7; 10 bases are shared with TRBD2. Germline V gene lookup returns CDR1 SGHRS and CDR2 YFSETQ. V shed 0 bases, J shed 0 bases, and the junction held 6 bases outside the gene matches. This CDR3 has 17 residues. CDR3 sequence (DNA): TGCGCCAGCAGCTTGGCGGCTAGCGGGGGTAGCTCCTACGAGCAGTACTTC. It codes for CASSLAASGGSSYEQYF.

In DNA, the CDR3 is TGTGCCAGCAGCCCGTCCATGGCGGGGAGTCGCACAGATACGCAGTATTTT. Protein product: CASSPSMAGSRTDTQYF. The genes are TRBV3-1 (or the pseudogene TRBV3-2) and TRBJ2-3, with a tentative D call TRBD2 (6 bases). Germline values: CDR1 LGHDT, CDR2 YNNKEL (reference sequence). The V gene lost 4 bases and the J gene lost 1 base, with 18 bases spanning the gap. This CDR3 has 17 residues.

A few counts support this clone. The chain links TRBV3-1 (or the pseudogene TRBV3-2) to TRBJ2-7, with D tentatively TRBD2 (5 bases). Trimming left V 0 bases short and J 3 bases short, with 9 bases between. In germline, CDR1 is LGHDT, CDR2 YNNKEL (reference sequence). The CDR3 is 14 residues long. The CDR3 nucleotides read TGTGCCAGCAGCCAAGAGATGGGGAGCTACGAGCAGTACTTC. It codes for CASSQEMGSYEQYF.

The chain carries TRBV12-3 or TRBV12-4 and TRBJ2-1; possible D gene TRBD1, 6 bases. The V gene lost 8 bases and the J gene lost 15 bases, with 20 bases spanning the gap. This CDR3 is 12 amino acids long. The CDR3 here is CASARQADLGFF. Written as DNA, the CDR3 is TGTGCCAGCGCCCGACAGGCTGATCTGGGGTTCTTC.

CDR3 in amino acids: CASSKQGAGQPQHF. The CDR3 nucleotides are TGCGCCAGCAGTAAACAGGGGGCGGGACAGCCCCAGCATTTT. V and J are TRBV5-1 and TRBJ1-5; 9 nucleotides align to TRBD1. This CDR3 has 14 amino acids. Germline CDR1 and CDR2: SGHRS and YFSETQ. J was trimmed by 7 bases and V by 5 bases; bases with no gene match: 7.

V and J are TRBV6-2 or TRBV6-3 and TRBJ2-7; TRBD2 is a possible D gene (5 bases). Germline V gene data show CDR1 as MNHEY and CDR2 as SVGEGT. The CDR3 is made up of 14 amino acids. Trimming shortened V by 3 bases and J by 3 bases, and 12 bases separated the two germline ends. The CDR3: CASSYRGSLYEQYF. The CDR3 DNA reads as TGTGCCAGCAGTTATAGAGGGAGTCTCTACGAGCAGTACTTC.

J is TRBJ1-5 and V is TRBV5-6; D is undetermined. Germline CDR1 SGHDT, CDR2 YYEEEE. V lost 0 bases to trimming and J lost 1 base, with 11 bases between them. CDR3 size: 16 residues. The CDR3, as DNA: TGTGCCAGCAGCTTGGGCGGAGAGGCGAGCAATCAGCCCCAGCATTTT. It is translated as CASSLGGEASNQPQHF.

The V and J genes are TRBV5-1 and TRBJ2-1; 7 bases are shared with TRBD1. The junction had 3 bases not matched to a gene; V was cut back by 4 bases and J by 5 bases. Germline loops: CDR1 SGHRS, CDR2 YFSETQ. CDR3 length equals 13 residues. CDR3 DNA: TGCGCCAGCAGCATTGACAGGGACAATGAGCAGTTCTTC. Protein: CASSIDRDNEQFF. The entire variable domain, with the rest obtained from reference TRBV5-1 and TRBJ2-1, is as follows: KAGVTQTPRYLIKTRGQQVTLSCSPISGHRSVSWYQQTPGQGLQFLFEYFSETQRNKGNFPGRFSGRQFSNSRSEMNVSTLELGDSALYLCASSIDRDNEQFFGPGTRLTVL.

The chain has TRBV29-1 and TRBJ1-2; no definite D call. The V gene lost 1 base and the J gene lost 0 bases, with 9 bases spanning the gap. CDR3 length: 14 residues. The germline V gene encodes CDR1 SQVTM and CDR2 ANQGSEA. The CDR3 here is CSVEVNGANYGYTF. CDR3 sequence (DNA): TGCAGCGTTGAAGTAAACGGGGCTAACTATGGCTACACCTTC.

The V gene is TRBV11-2, the J gene TRBJ2-5; 7 bases map to TRBD1. There are 14 residues in the CDR3. Looked up from germline, CDR1 is SGHAT and CDR2 is FQNNGV. V shed 2 bases, J shed 2 bases, and the junction held 2 bases outside the gene matches. CDR3 in amino acids: CASSLLQGQETQYF. The DNA of the CDR3 is TGTGCCAGCAGCTTATTACAGGGGCAAGAGACCCAGTACTTC. Variable domain in full (rest from reference TRBV11-2 and TRBJ2-5): EAGVAQSPRYKIIEKRQSVAFWCNPISGHATLYWYQQILGQGPKLLIQFQNNGVVDDSQLPKDRFSAERLKGVDSTLKIQPAKLEDSAVYLCASSLLQGQETQYFGPGTRLLVL.

This chain uses TRBV2 with TRBJ2-7; weak D call: TRBD2 (6 bases). CDR1 and CDR2 (germline): SNHLY, FYNNEI. The V end lost 11 bases, the J end lost 3 bases, and 14 bases lay between the germline ends. The CDR3 is 12 amino acids. CDR3 in amino acids: CAGGGDHYEQYF. The CDR3 DNA sequence: TGTGCCGGAGGCGGGGACCACTACGAGCAGTACTTC.

The V gene is TRBV2, the J gene TRBJ1-5; 8 nucleotides align to TRBD1. CDR3 length: 15 residues. CDR1 and CDR2 from the germline V gene are SNHLY and FYNNEI. V was pared by 4 bases and J by 4 bases, with 6 bases of the junction left unmatched. CDR3 loop: CASSADRGSNQPQHF. CDR3 sequence (DNA): TGTGCCAGCAGTGCCGACAGGGGTTCTAATCAGCCCCAGCATTTT.

The gene calls are TRBV2 and TRBJ2-1, with TRBD1 as a possible D gene (6 bases). Trimming took off 9 bases at V and 9 bases at J, with 21 bases between the two ends. The CDR3 covers 14 residues. Germline loops: CDR1 SNHLY, CDR2 FYNNEI. The CDR3: CARGSQGVGGEQFF. As DNA, the CDR3 is TGTGCCAGGGGGTCACAGGGAGTTGGGGGTGAGCAGTTCTTC. Full variable domain (outside the CDR3, taken from reference TRBV2 and TRBJ2-1): EPEVTQTPSHQVTQMGQEVILRCVPISNHLYFYWYRQILGQKVEFLVSFYNNEISEKSEIFDDQFSVERPDGSNFTLKIRSTKLEDSAMYFCARGSQGVGGEQFFGPGTRLTVL.

The J gene is TRBJ1-2, the V gene TRBV15; maybe TRBD1 (6 bases). Germline V CDR1 and CDR2: LNHNV, YYDKDF (reference sequence). Between the trimmed V and J ends, which lost 4 bases and 3 bases, there was a span of 9 bases. The CDR3 contains 13 residues. CDR3 coding DNA: TGTGCCACCAGCAAAGACAGGCACTATGGCTACACCTTC. It specifies CATSKDRHYGYTF.

V and J are TRBV5-1 and TRBJ1-1, with D perhaps matching TRBD1 (5 bases). The CDR3 sequence is 13 residues long. The germline gives CDR1 SGHRS, CDR2 YFSETQ. V was trimmed by 5 bases and J by 6 bases, leaving 14 bases between them. The CDR3 region is CASSPQGAAEAFF. In DNA, the CDR3 is TGCGCCAGCAGTCCTCAGGGTGCCGCTGAAGCTTTCTTT.

The V and J genes are TRBV7-2 and TRBJ1-4; 7 positions match TRBD1. This CDR3 comprises 16 residues. The ends lost 5 bases at V and 7 bases at J; junction bases unmatched: 13. CDR1 and CDR2 from the germline V gene are SGHTA and FQGNSA. CDR3 nucleotide sequence: TGTGCCAGCAGCCTTCGACAGGGCCCTGGGGGTGAAAAACTGTTTTTT. It is translated as CASSLRQGPGGEKLFF.

The chain carries TRBV5-1 and TRBJ1-4; TRBD1 matches 9 bases. After removal of 7 bases from V and 7 bases from J, the junction contained 8 bases not matched to a gene. CDR3 size: 14 residues. Germline V gives CDR1 SGHRS, CDR2 YFSETQ. The chain's CDR3 is CASGTGGRGEKLFF. The CDR3 nucleotides are TGCGCCAGCGGAACAGGGGGCCGGGGTGAAAAACTGTTTTTT.

The chain couples TRBV28 to TRBJ1-6; TRBD1 aligns across 7 bases. The CDR3 covers 15 residues. The germline CDR1 and CDR2 sequences are MDHEN and SYDVKM. J was trimmed by 9 bases and V by 7 bases; bases with no gene match: 12. This CDR3 is CASKAGQNRGSPLHF. CDR3 bases: TGTGCCAGCAAGGCGGGACAGAACCGTGGTTCACCCCTCCACTTT.

In the case of this clone: The same CDR3 can be traced to other DNA sequences in this sample. The J gene is TRBJ1-5, the V gene TRBV20-1; D uncertain. V was pared by 3 bases and J by 0 bases, with 6 bases between. The CDR3 has 13 amino acids. CDR1 is DFQATT and CDR2 is SNEGSKA in the germline V gene (reference sequence). DNA of the CDR3: TGCAGTGCTAGTAGAGGTAGCAATCAGCCCCAGCATTTT. Translating gives CSASRGSNQPQHF.

This rearrangement joins TRBV2 to TRBJ1-2; 7 positions agree with TRBD1. J gave up 5 bases and V 3 bases, and 3 bases lay outside the gene matches. The CDR3 totals 13 residues. From germline, CDR1 is SNHLY and CDR2 FYNNEI. DNA for the CDR3: TGTGCCAGCAGTGAGGACAGGCTATATGGCTACACCTTC. Residues: CASSEDRLYGYTF.

This chain uses TRBV18 with TRBJ2-1; TRBD2 might be the D (6 bases). Germline V gene sequence: CDR1 KGHSH, CDR2 LQKENI. CDR3 length equals 16 residues. V was pared by 5 bases and J by 0 bases, with 14 bases between. CDR3 sequence reads: CASSEPGLSSYNEQFF. The CDR3 DNA reads as TGTGCCAGCTCAGAACCGGGACTCAGCTCCTACAATGAGCAGTTCTTC.

The chain joins TRBV18 to TRBJ2-1; 8 bases map to TRBD2. Germline loops: CDR1 KGHSH, CDR2 LQKENI. V gave up 8 bases and J gave up 3 bases; unmatched junction bases: 9. This CDR3 region has 15 residues. CDR3 in amino acids: CASRESGRHYNEQFF. The CDR3 DNA sequence: TGTGCCAGCAGAGAGAGCGGGAGACACTACAATGAGCAGTTCTTC.

The gene calls are TRBV11-2 and TRBJ1-2, with 11 positions matching TRBD1. The CDR3 sequence is 15 residues long. Trimming took 5 bases from V and 2 from J; bases not matched to a gene: 4. CDR1 and CDR2 (germline): SGHAT, FQNNGV. CDR3 loop: CASSTRTGGNYGYTF. For the CDR3, the DNA is TGTGCCAGCAGCACTCGGACAGGGGGCAACTATGGCTACACCTTC.

The J gene is TRBJ2-3, the V gene TRBV18; D is unresolved. V was pared by 2 bases and J by 3 bases, with 9 bases between. CDR1 is KGHSH and CDR2 is LQKENI in the germline V gene. CDR3 length: 14 amino acids. DNA of the CDR3: TGTGCCAGCTCACCAGGAGAAAGTACAGATACGCAGTATTTT. Residues: CASSPGESTDTQYF.

This sequence joins TRBV6-4 and TRBJ1-5, with D hard to call. The V end lost 6 bases, the J end lost 1 base, and 19 bases lay between the germline ends. Germline V gene data show CDR1 as MRHNA and CDR2 as SNTAGT. The CDR3 spans 17 residues. The CDR3 region has the DNA TGTGCCAGCAGGAAAGGGCCAGTTGGAGGAAGCAATCAGCCCCAGCATTTT. It codes for CASRKGPVGGSNQPQHF.

J is TRBJ1-1 and V is TRBV9; 8 bases map to TRBD1. The J segment lost 1 base and the V segment lost 2 bases, leaving 4 bases of the junction unmatched. The CDR3 is 15 residues long. CDR1 SGDLS and CDR2 YYNGEE come from the germline V gene. This CDR3 is CASSVGQGSNTEAFF. DNA of the CDR3: TGTGCCAGCAGCGTCGGACAGGGATCGAACACTGAAGCTTTCTTT.

The CDR3 is CASSPGSVSNTEAFF. Written as DNA, the CDR3 is TGTGCCAGCAGCCCCGGTTCGGTCTCGAACACTGAAGCTTTCTTT. The chain carries TRBV7-3 and TRBJ1-1; D unclear. CDR3 length: 15 amino acids. Germline CDR1 is SGHTA and CDR2 is FQGTGA. Trimming removed 5 bases at V and 1 base at J, with 14 bases between.